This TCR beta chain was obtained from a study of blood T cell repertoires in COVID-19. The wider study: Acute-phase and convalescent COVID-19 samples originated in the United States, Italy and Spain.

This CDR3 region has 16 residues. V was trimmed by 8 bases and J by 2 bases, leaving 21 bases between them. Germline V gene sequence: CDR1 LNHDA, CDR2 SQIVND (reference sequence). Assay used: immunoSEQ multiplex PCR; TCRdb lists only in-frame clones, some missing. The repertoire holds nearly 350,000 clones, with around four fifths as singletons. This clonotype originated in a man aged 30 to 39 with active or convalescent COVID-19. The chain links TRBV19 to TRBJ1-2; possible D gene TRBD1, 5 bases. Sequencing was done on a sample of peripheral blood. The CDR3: CASADWTTNLNYGYTF. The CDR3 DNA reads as TGTGCCAGTGCAGACTGGACAACCAACCTAAACTATGGCTACACCTTC.